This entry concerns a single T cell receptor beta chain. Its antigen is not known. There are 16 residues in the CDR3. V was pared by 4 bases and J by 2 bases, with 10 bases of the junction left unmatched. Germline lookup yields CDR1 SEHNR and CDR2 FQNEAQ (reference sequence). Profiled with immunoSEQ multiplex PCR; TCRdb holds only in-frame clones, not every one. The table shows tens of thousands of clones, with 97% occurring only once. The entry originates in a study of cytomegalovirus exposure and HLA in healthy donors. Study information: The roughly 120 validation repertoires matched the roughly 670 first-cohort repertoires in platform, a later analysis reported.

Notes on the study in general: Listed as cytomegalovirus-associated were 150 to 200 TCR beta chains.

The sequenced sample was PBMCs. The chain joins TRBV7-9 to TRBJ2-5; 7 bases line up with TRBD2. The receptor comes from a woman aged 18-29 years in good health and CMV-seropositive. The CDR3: CASSSWGGSQQETQYF. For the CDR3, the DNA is TGTGCCAGCAGCTCTTGGGGGGGATCCCAACAAGAGACCCAGTACTTC.